The 15 T cell receptor beta chains reported below all come from one sample, sequenced in a study of blood T cell repertoires in COVID-19. Generated by immunoSEQ multiplex PCR, the TCRdb table keeps only in-frame clones and is missing some. The table includes 150,000 or so clones, 82% detected once. Sequenced sample: peripheral blood. These receptors originate from a woman in her sixties or seventies with acute or convalescent COVID-19.

This clone is a singleton in its sample. The gene calls are TRBV5-1 and TRBJ1-4, with 9 nucleotides matching TRBD1. CDR3 size: 14 residues. Germline V gene lookup returns CDR1 SGHRS and CDR2 YFSETQ. V shed 4 bases, J shed 5 bases, and the junction held 3 bases outside the gene matches. CDR3 sequence (DNA): TGCGCCAGCAGCCCAGGGACAGGGAATGAAAAACTGTTTTTT. Amino acids: CASSPGTGNEKLFF.

This chain joins TRBV19 and TRBJ1-2; 7 positions agree with TRBD1. The CDR3 has 13 residues. V dropped 7 bases and J dropped 4; count of bases not matched to a gene: 6. Germline CDR1 reads LNHDA; CDR2 reads SQIVND (reference sequence). The CDR3 DNA reads TGTGCCAGTACCGAGAGACAGGGCTATGGCTACACCTTC. Its protein product is CASTERQGYGYTF.

The rearrangement uses TRBV20-1 and TRBJ2-1; D possibly corresponds to TRBD2 (5 bases). The CDR3 has 14 amino acids. V shed 3 bases and J shed 5 bases, with 14 bases lying between them. CDR1 and CDR2 (germline): DFQATT, SNEGSKA (reference sequence). CDR3 sequence: CSASVPGSDNEQFF. The CDR3 bases are TGCAGTGCTAGTGTCCCGGGGTCTGACAATGAGCAGTTCTTC.

This clone was counted a single time. This chain links TRBV3-1 (or the pseudogene TRBV3-2) with TRBJ1-6; D is possibly TRBD1 (5 bases). CDR3 size: 15 residues. The germline V and J ends were trimmed by 1 base and 9 bases, with 13 bases remaining between them. Germline assignment: CDR1 LGHDT and CDR2 YNNKEL (reference sequence). For the CDR3, the DNA is TGTGCCAGCAGCCAAGGTGTTGGGGGGGGTTCACCCCTCCACTTT. Residues: CASSQGVGGGSPLHF.

V and J are TRBV28 and TRBJ1-1; D call uncertain. Per germline, CDR1 MDHEN and CDR2 SYDVKM. This CDR3 has 11 residues. CDR3 in amino acids: CAVEGGTEAFF. The CDR3, as DNA: TGTGCAGTCGAGGGTGGCACTGAAGCTTTCTTT. The full variable domain, completed using reference TRBV28 and TRBJ1-1, is DVKVTQSSRYLVKRTGEKVFLECVQDMDHENMFWYRQDPGLGLRLIYFSYDVKMKEKGDIPEGYSVSREKKERFSLILESASTNQTSMYLCAVEGGTEAFFGQGTRLTVV.

The gene calls are TRBV4-3 and TRBJ2-1; no definite D call. Trimming pared 0 bases from V and 4 bases from J, leaving 10 bases between. The V gene's germline CDR1 is LGHNA and CDR2 YSLEER. The CDR3 consists of 15 residues. CDR3 in DNA: TGCGCCAGCAGCCAAGATTCCGGGTCATACAATGAGCAGTTCTTC. This codes for CASSQDSGSYNEQFF.

This clone is a singleton in its sample. This rearrangement joins TRBV4-1 to TRBJ2-3, with 11 bases matching TRBD2. The germline gives CDR1 MGHRA, CDR2 YSYEKL. The CDR3 extends over 16 amino acids. V shed 0 bases and J 5 bases; nucleotides not matched to a gene: 4. The DNA of the CDR3 is TGCGCCAGCAGCCAAGAAGTAGCGGGAGGGATAGATACGCAGTATTTT. This codes for CASSQEVAGGIDTQYF.

The rearrangement uses TRBV7-2 and TRBJ2-7; D is unclear. The CDR3 has 12 residues. Trimming pared 1 base from V and 4 bases from J, leaving 5 bases between. Germline-derived CDR1 and CDR2 are SGHTA and FQGNSA. The CDR3 loop reads CASSLDLYEQYF. The DNA of the CDR3 is TGTGCCAGCAGCTTAGATCTGTACGAGCAGTACTTC.

The chain recombines TRBV5-6 with TRBJ1-1; no definite D call. The CDR3 consists of 13 residues. The germline CDR1 and CDR2 sequences are SGHDT and YYEEEE. V lost 2 bases to trimming and J lost 0 bases, with 5 bases between them. This CDR3 is CASSFRMNTEAFF. As DNA, the CDR3 is TGTGCCAGCAGCTTTAGAATGAACACTGAAGCTTTCTTT.

The V and J genes are TRBV28 and TRBJ2-1, with TRBD2 matching 12 bases. The CDR3 covers 16 residues. Germline V gene data show CDR1 as MDHEN and CDR2 as SYDVKM. V lost 4 bases, J lost 0 bases, and 1 base stayed unmatched. The CDR3 region is CASSSTSGSSYNEQFF. CDR3 sequence (DNA): TGTGCCAGCAGTTCGACTAGCGGGAGCTCCTACAATGAGCAGTTCTTC.

CDR3 coding DNA: TGTGCCAGCAGTTCGGGACTAGCGGGAGAAAAGGCCTACAATGAGCAGTTCTTC. Protein product: CASSSGLAGEKAYNEQFF. The chain employs TRBV28 and TRBJ2-1; 14 positions agree with TRBD2. Trimming took 4 bases from V and 2 from J; bases not matched to a gene: 7. Germline V gene sequence: CDR1 MDHEN, CDR2 SYDVKM. The CDR3 runs 18 residues.

The chain uses TRBV5-1 and TRBJ1-1; possibly TRBD1 for D (5 bases). Germline V gene lookup returns CDR1 SGHRS and CDR2 YFSETQ. CDR3 size: 13 residues. Trimming cost V 6 bases and J 5 bases, with 14 bases left between them. Written as DNA, the CDR3 is TGCGCCAGCAATTTGGGGGGTGGGACTGAAGCTTTCTTT. Amino acid sequence: CASNLGGGTEAFF.

J is TRBJ1-6 and V is TRBV5-5, with 8 bases lining up with TRBD1. J lost 8 bases, V lost 0 bases, and 10 bases had no gene match. The CDR3 covers 17 residues. CDR1 SGHKS and CDR2 YYEKEE come from the germline V gene (reference sequence). The CDR3 loop reads CASSLAGQGRVDSPLHF. The CDR3 coding sequence is TGTGCCAGCAGCTTGGCCGGACAGGGCCGGGTCGATTCACCCCTCCACTTT.

This clone was picked up one time. The chain employs TRBV5-1 and TRBJ2-1, with a possible D match to TRBD1 (6 bases). Trimming removed 2 bases at V and 3 bases at J, with 9 bases between. The CDR3 spans 14 residues. Germline-derived CDR1 and CDR2 are SGHRS and YFSETQ. Here the CDR3 DNA reads TGCGCCAGCAGCTTAGGGACAAACTACAATGAGCAGTTCTTC. Its protein product is CASSLGTNYNEQFF.

V is TRBV29-1 and J is TRBJ1-2, with D uncertain. With 4 bases removed from V and 3 bases from J, the gap between germline ends came to 9 bases. This CDR3 has 12 residues. Germline V gives CDR1 SQVTM, CDR2 ANQGSEA. The CDR3 DNA follows: TGCAGCGTTGTGAGGACTGACTATGGCTACACCTTC. Translating gives CSVVRTDYGYTF.